Listed below are T cell receptor beta chains from one sample, sequenced in a study of T-cell memory formation after mild COVID-19. TCRdb reprocessed the 5' RACE reads with MiXCR, giving one entry per CDR3 protein. The sample includes under 650,000 distinct CDR3 sequences, 15% to 20% of them seen just once. The source material was PBMCs or a T cell subset sorted from them (not recorded which). The receptors derive from an adult woman who had mild COVID-19 (a few samples of this study predate the infection). Cell type and time point are not known. CDR3s leave out the opening cysteine and the closing phenylalanine or tryptophan.

>TRBV20-1|TRBJ2-5
SARPSGVETQY
>TRBV11-1|TRBJ2-7
ASSFDITYEQY
>TRBV5-1|TRBJ1-1
ASSPRQGVVNTEAF
>TRBV6-1|TRBJ2-2
ASTRGRLNTGELF
>TRBV4-1|TRBJ2-7
ASSPDNSYEQY
>TRBV24-1|TRBJ1-2
ATSGGAYGYT
>TRBV5-1|TRBJ1-1
ASSFGQFSNTEAF
>TRBV18|TRBJ2-1
ASSTQRGALNEQF
>TRBV6-1|TRBJ2-7
ASSDPGRDRTYEQY
>TRBV9|TRBJ1-3
ASSVQGTGNTIY
>TRBV2|TRBJ2-5
ASTTGDRETQY
>TRBV11-2|TRBJ2-3
ASSWWGREGDTQY
>TRBV5-1|TRBJ2-2
ASSPRTTGELF
>TRBV7-8|TRBJ2-7
ASSLAPSGGHSYEQY
>TRBV2|TRBJ1-2
ASSENGLRGGYT
>TRBV7-2|TRBJ1-4
ASSLGGAGSGEKLF
>TRBV2|TRBJ1-3
ASSVSDSLGNTIY
>TRBV9|TRBJ2-7
ASSVGTADEQY
>TRBV3-1|TRBJ1-2
ASSQRGDYGYT
>TRBV20-1|TRBJ1-1
SARGQGAVEAF
>TRBV12-3/TRBV12-4|TRBJ2-5
ASRYQRGGETQY
>TRBV12-3/TRBV12-4|TRBJ2-5
ASSFAGGDRTQY
>TRBV5-1|TRBJ2-3
ASSLTGATSGRTDTQY
>TRBV21-1|TRBJ2-7
ASSKEGTASRPYEQY
>TRBV6-1|TRBJ2-7
ASSETGTAPYEQY
>TRBV24-1|TRBJ1-5
ATSEGYSNQPQH
>TRBV4-1|TRBJ1-5
ASSQSGLDRSNQPQH
>TRBV27|TRBJ1-5
ASSLAIGPGQPQH
>TRBV6-6|TRBJ1-5
ATRGSGFNQPQH
>TRBV5-1|TRBJ1-1
ASSQTTGLMNTEAF
>TRBV20-1|TRBJ2-7
SARSPQGAKTYEQY
>TRBV4-1|TRBJ2-1
ASSPSAGAGDEQF
>TRBV11-2|TRBJ2-2
ASSVAGELF
>TRBV6-6|TRBJ2-7
ASSLGTGEDKQY
>TRBV4-1|TRBJ2-3
ASSQDRVGTDTQY
>TRBV5-1|TRBJ2-3
ASSLGQGGSTDTQY
>TRBV7-9|TRBJ2-7
ASSDRDRGLAFFYEQY
>TRBV4-3|TRBJ2-1
ASSPGGAGTYNEQF
>TRBV5-1|TRBJ1-3
ASSLFWQGTFSGNTIY
>TRBV15|TRBJ2-5
ATSRERNQETQY
>TRBV27|TRBJ2-5
ASSSGYQETQY
>TRBV4-3|TRBJ2-3
ASSQETGYTSTDTQY
>TRBV2|TRBJ1-5
ASSGQGLSQPQH
>TRBV12-3/TRBV12-4|TRBJ1-5
ASSFGGFQPQH
>TRBV12-3/TRBV12-4|TRBJ2-7
ASSFLSNEQY
>TRBV6-2/TRBV6-3|TRBJ2-7
ASRRVSFSTYEQY
>TRBV12-3/TRBV12-4|TRBJ2-3
ASSIFPLASSTDTQY
>TRBV2|TRBJ2-7
ASRGLGLVHEQY
>TRBV3-1|TRBJ2-7
ASSQVGQGTEQY
>TRBV29-1|TRBJ2-7
SAGSPYEQY
>TRBV25-1|TRBJ1-6
ASSDLGLLNSPLH
>TRBV30|TRBJ2-3
AWSVGDTDTQY
>TRBV7-9|TRBJ2-3
ASSPRTGGKSTDTQY
>TRBV6-5|TRBJ1-6
ASSLNLQGWNSPLH
>TRBV27|TRBJ1-1
ASSLDRVRATEAF